Described below is a single TCR beta chain sequence and its context. Antigen: not known. Donor samples were obtained from healthy Caucasian individuals from Russia, aged about 6 to 95. The data derive from a study of blood T cells in healthy people across ages. Study-wide points: One million T cells yielded diversity estimates that were considered underestimates. Naive T cell percentage and TCR beta diversity correlated strongly.

For the second PCR, which ran for roughly 6 to 11 cycles, a sample-barcoded 5' primer and a J-beta primer mix were used. TCRdb reprocessed the 5' RACE reads with MiXCR, giving one entry per CDR3 protein. Of over 600,000 distinct CDR3 sequences listed, roughly 21% are singletons. The specimen was blood. The sequence was collected from a man between 65 and 85 years old in good health.

The CDR3 loop reads CASSQTGTGNGEQFF. In DNA form, the CDR3 reads TGTGCCAGCAGCCAAACCGGGACAGGGAACGGGGAGCAGTTCTTC. The chain uses TRBV3-1 and TRBJ2-5; 9 positions agree with TRBD1. The end of the DNA fits TRBJ2-1 better, so the J call may be wrong. The CDR3 is 15 residues long. Germline V gene lookup returns CDR1 LGHDT and CDR2 YNNKEL (reference sequence).